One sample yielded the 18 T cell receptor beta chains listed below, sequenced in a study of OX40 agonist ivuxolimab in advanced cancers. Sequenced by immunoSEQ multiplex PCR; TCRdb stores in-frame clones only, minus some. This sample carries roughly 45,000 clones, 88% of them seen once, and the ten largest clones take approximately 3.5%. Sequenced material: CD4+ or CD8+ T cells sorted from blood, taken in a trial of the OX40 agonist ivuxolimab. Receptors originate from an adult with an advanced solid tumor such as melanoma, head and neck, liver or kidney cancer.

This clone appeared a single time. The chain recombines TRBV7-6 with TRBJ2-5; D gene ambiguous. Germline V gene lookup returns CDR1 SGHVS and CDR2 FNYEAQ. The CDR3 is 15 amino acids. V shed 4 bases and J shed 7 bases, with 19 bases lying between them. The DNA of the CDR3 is TGTGCCAGCAGCTCATCCCGGGCCCAGACGTTGACCCAGTACTTC. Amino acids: CASSSSRAQTLTQYF. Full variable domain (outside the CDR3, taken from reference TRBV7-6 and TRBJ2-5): GAGVSQSPRYKVTKRGQDVALRCDPISGHVSLYWYRQALGQGPEFLTYFNYEAQQDKSGLPNDRFSAERPEGSISTLTIQRTEQRDSAMYRCASSSSRAQTLTQYFGPGTRLLVL.

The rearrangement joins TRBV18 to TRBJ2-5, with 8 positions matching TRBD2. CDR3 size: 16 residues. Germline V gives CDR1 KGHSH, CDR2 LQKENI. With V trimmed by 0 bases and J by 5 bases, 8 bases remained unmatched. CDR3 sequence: CASSPPRLAGGETQYF. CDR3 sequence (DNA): TGTGCCAGCTCACCACCGAGGCTAGCGGGCGGGGAGACCCAGTACTTC.

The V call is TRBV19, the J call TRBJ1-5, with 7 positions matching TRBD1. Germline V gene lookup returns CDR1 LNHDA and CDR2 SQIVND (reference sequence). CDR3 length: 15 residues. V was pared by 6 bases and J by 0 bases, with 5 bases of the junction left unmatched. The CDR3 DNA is TGTGCCAGTAGACGACAGGGTAATAGCAATCAGCCCCAGCATTTT. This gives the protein CASRRQGNSNQPQHF. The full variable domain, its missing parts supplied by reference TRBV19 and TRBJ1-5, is DGGITQSPKYLFRKEGQNVTLSCEQNLNHDAMYWYRQDPGQGLRLIYYSQIVNDFQKGDIAEGYSVSREKKESFPLTVTSAQKNPTAFYLCASRRQGNSNQPQHFGDGTRLSIL.

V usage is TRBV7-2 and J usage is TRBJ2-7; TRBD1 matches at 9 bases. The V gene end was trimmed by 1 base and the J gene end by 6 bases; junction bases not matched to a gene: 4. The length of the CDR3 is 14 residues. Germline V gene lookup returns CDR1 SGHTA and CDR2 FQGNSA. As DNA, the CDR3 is TGTGCCAGCAGCTTAGGTCGGGGACAGGGCGAGCAGTACTTC. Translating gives CASSLGRGQGEQYF.

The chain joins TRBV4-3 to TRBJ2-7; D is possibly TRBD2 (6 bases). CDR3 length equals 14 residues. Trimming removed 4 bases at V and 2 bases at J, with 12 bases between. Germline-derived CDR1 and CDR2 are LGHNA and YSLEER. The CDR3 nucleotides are TGCGCCAGCAGCCCTGAGGGGAGGACCTACGAGCAGTACTTC. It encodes CASSPEGRTYEQYF.

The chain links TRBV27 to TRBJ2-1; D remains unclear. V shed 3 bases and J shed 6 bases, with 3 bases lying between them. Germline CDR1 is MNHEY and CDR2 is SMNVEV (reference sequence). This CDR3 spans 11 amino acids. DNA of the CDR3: TGTGCCAGCAGTTTCGGCAATGAGCAGTTCTTC. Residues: CASSFGNEQFF.

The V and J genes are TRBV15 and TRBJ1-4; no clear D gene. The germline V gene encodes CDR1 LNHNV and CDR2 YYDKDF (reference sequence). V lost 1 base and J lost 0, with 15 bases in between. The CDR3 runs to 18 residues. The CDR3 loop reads CATSRARWERATNEKLFF. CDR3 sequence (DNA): TGTGCCACCAGCAGAGCGCGTTGGGAACGGGCAACTAATGAAAAACTGTTTTTT.

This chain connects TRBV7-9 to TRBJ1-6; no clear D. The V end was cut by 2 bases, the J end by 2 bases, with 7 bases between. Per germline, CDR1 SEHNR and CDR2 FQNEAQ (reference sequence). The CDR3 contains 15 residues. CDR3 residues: CASSLHGTYNSPLHF. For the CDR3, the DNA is TGTGCCAGCAGCTTACATGGGACCTATAATTCACCCCTCCACTTT.

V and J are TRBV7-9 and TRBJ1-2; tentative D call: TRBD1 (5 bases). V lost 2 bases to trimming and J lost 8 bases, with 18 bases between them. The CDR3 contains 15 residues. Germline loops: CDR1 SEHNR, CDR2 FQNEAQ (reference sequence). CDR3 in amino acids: CASSLSPTVLLGYTF. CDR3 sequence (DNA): TGTGCCAGCAGCTTATCCCCGACAGTACTATTAGGCTACACCTTC.

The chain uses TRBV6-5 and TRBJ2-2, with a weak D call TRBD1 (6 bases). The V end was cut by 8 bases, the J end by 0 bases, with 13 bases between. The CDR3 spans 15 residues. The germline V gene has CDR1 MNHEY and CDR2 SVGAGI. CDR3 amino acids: CASCRDTANTGELFF. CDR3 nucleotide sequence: TGTGCCAGCTGCCGGGACACCGCGAACACCGGGGAGCTGTTTTTT.

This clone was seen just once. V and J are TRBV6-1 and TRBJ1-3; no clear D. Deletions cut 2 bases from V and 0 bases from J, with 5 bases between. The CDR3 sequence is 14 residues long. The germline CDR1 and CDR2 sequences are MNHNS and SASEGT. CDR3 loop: CASSEHGSGNTIYF. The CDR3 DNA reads TGTGCCAGCAGTGAACACGGCTCTGGAAACACCATATATTTT.

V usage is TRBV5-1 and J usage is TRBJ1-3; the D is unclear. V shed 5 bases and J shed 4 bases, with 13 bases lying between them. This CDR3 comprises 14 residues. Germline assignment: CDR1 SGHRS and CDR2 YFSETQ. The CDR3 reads CASRSPGSGNTIYF. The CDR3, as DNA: TGCGCCAGCAGGTCGCCCGGCTCCGGAAACACCATATATTTT.

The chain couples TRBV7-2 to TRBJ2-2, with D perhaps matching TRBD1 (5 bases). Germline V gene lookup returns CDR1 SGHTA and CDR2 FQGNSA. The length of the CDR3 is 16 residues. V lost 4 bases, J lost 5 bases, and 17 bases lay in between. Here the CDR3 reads CASSSTAGHPTGELFF. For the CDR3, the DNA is TGTGCCAGCAGCTCAACGGCTGGACACCCTACCGGGGAGCTGTTTTTT.

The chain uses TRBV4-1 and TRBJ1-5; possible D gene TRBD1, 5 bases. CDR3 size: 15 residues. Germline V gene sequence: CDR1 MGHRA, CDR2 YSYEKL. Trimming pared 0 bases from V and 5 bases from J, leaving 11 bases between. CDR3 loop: CASSQDGGNYQPQHF. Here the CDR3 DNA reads TGCGCCAGCAGCCAAGATGGGGGTAACTATCAGCCCCAGCATTTT.

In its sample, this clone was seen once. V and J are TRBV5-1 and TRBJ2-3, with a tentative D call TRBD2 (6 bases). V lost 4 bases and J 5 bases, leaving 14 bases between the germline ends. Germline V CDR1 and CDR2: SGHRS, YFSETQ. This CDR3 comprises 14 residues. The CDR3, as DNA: TGCGCCAGCAGCCTCTTGGAGGGCCGAGATACGCAGTATTTT. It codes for CASSLLEGRDTQYF.

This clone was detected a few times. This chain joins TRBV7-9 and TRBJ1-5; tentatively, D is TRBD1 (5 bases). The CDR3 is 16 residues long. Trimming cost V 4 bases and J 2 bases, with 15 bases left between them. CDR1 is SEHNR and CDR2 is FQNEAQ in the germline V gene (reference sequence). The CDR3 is CASSSWDGRGNQPQHF. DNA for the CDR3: TGTGCCAGCAGCTCCTGGGACGGGCGAGGCAATCAGCCCCAGCATTTT.

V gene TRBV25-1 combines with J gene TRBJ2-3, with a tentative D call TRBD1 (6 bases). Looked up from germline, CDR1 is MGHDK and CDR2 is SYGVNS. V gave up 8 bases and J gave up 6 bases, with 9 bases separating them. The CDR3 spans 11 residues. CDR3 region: CASRRGDTQYF. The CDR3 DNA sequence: TGTGCCAGCCGAAGGGGGGATACGCAGTATTTT. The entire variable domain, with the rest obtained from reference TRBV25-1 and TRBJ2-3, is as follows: EADIYQTPRYLVIGTGKKITLECSQTMGHDKMYWYQQDPGMELHLIHYSYGVNSTEKGDLSSESTVSRIRTEHFPLTLESARPSHTSQYLCASRRGDTQYFGPGTRLTVL.

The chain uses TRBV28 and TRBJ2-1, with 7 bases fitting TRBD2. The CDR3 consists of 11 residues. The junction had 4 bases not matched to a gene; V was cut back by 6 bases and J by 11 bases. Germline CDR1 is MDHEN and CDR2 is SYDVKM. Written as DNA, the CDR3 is TGTGCCAGCAGACGGGACTACCAGCAGTTCTTC. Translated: CASRRDYQQFF.